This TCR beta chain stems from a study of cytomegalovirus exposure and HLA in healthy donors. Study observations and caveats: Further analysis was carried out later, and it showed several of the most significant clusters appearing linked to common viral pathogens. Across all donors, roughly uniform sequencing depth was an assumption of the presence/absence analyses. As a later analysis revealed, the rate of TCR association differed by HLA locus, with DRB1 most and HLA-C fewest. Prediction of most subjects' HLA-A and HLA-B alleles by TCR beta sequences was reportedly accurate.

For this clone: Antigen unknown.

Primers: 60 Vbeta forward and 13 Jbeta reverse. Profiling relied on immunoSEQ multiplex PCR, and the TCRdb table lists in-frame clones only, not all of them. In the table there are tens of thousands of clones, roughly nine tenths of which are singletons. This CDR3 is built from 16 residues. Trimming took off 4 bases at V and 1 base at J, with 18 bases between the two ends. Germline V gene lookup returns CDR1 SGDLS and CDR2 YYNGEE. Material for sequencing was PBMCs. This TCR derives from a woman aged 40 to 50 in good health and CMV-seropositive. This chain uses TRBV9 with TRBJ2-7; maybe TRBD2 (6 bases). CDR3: CASSLSGDFRSYEQYF. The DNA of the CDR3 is TGTGCCAGCAGCCTGAGTGGGGACTTCAGGTCCTACGAGCAGTACTTC. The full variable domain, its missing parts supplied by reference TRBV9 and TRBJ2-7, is DSGVTQTPKHLITATGQRVTLRCSPRSGDLSVYWYQQSLDQGLQFLIQYYNGEERAKGNILERFSAQQFPDLHSELNLSSLELGDSALYFCASSLSGDFRSYEQYFGPGTRLTVT.